This T cell receptor (beta chain) derives from a study of cytomegalovirus exposure and HLA in healthy donors. Looking at the study overall: Later, an analysis reported that the approximately 120 validation repertoires had used the same platform as the approximately 720 first-cohort repertoires.

As to this clone: Antigen: not known.

This CDR3 contains 15 residues. Germline V gene data show CDR1 as SGDLS and CDR2 as YYNGEE. Trimming stripped 5 bases from V and 10 bases from J, with 22 bases between. The donors were in the approximately 110-subject validation cohort; that cohort was separate from the roughly 620-subject first cohort. Sequenced by immunoSEQ multiplex PCR; TCRdb stores in-frame clones only, minus some. The sample lists about 200,000 clones; around 90% were seen once. Broader study findings: Subsequent analysis showed first-cohort TCR clusters tending to co-occur in some 120 validation repertoires. TCR beta chains numbering some 160 were designated cytomegalovirus-associated.

The clonotype comes from a young woman in good health and CMV-seropositive. The J gene is TRBJ2-1, the V gene TRBV9, with a tentative D call TRBD2 (6 bases). Sequencing was carried out using PBMCs. CDR3 protein: CASSPRGGAQTEQFF. CDR3 nucleotides: TGTGCCAGCAGTCCTCGTGGAGGGGCACAGACCGAGCAGTTCTTC.